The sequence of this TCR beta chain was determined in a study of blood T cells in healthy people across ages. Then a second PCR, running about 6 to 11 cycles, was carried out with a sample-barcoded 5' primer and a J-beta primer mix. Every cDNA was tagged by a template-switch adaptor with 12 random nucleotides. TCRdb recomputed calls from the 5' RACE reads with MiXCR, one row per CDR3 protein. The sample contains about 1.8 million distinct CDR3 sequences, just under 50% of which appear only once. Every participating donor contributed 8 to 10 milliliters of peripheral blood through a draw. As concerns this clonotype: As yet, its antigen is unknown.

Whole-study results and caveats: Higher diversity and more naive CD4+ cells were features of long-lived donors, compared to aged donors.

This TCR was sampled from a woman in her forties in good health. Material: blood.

The CDR3 DNA follows: TGTGCCAGCAGTTTTGCAGGGGGGCGGCCCAATGAGCAGTACTTC. It yields the protein CASSFAGGRPNEQYF. The J gene is TRBJ2-7, the V gene TRBV28; tentatively, D is TRBD1 (7 bases). V was trimmed by 3 bases and J by 7 bases, leaving 19 bases between them. Germline CDR1 is MDHEN and CDR2 is SYDVKM. The CDR3 covers 15 residues.